This T cell receptor beta chain derives from a study of T cell changes during pregnancy in multiple sclerosis. Libraries were prepared by immunoSEQ multiplex PCR; TCRdb keeps only in-frame clonotypes and omits some of them. The repertoire holds about 28,000 clones, with about 92% as singletons. Trimming pared 2 bases from V and 14 bases from J, leaving 15 bases between. The length of the CDR3 is 12 residues. The germline V gene has CDR1 SGHNT and CDR2 YENEEA. The chain joins TRBV11-3 to TRBJ1-2; D gene uncertain. Sequenced here: peripheral blood, sampled in the first trimester of pregnancy. This clonotype was obtained from a female donor in good health, enrolled as a control in a pregnancy study. The CDR3 region is CASSLPTETRTF. In DNA form, the CDR3 reads TGTGCCAGCAGCTTACCCACAGAGACTAGGACCTTC. Based on the CDR3 plus reference TRBV11-3 and TRBJ1-2, the full variable domain is EAGVVQSPRYKIIEKKQPVAFWCNPISGHNTLYWYLQNLGQGPELLIRYENEEAVDDSQLPKDRFSAERLKGVDSTLKIQPAELGDSAVYLCASSLPTETRTFGSGTRLTVV.